The 10 T cell receptor beta chains given below trace back to one sample, sequenced in a study of human T cells and chemical hapten exposure. TCRdb re-called the RACE reads through MiXCR, storing one row per CDR3 protein. Among 110,000 to 150,000 distinct CDR3 sequences listed, about 11% were seen once. Indicated time point: patch test 2, 6 weeks after DPC sensitization. Treatment in this sample: therapeutic diphenylcyclopropenone sensitization with weekly scalp DPC. The source was whole blood, collected in connection with sensitization to the hapten diphenylcyclopropenone (DPC). These receptors all come from a woman in her forties or fifties with alopecia areata. Some clones in this sample may be carry-over from other donors' samples.

Many counts were recorded for this clonotype. The V and J genes are TRBV7-2 and TRBJ2-5, with D tentatively TRBD1 or TRBD2 (5 bases each). Trimming took off 3 bases at V and 3 bases at J, with 17 bases between the two ends. This CDR3 has 16 amino acids. CDR1 and CDR2 from the germline V gene are SGHTA and FQGNSA. This CDR3 is CASSFPPGRSKETQYF. The CDR3 nucleotides read TGTGCCAGCAGCTTTCCTCCGGGACGCTCCAAAGAGACCCAGTACTTC.

The CDR3 region is CASSQGWMGPDTQYF. The CDR3 nucleotides read TGTGCCAGCAGCCAGGGGTGGATGGGACCAGATACGCAGTATTTT. The chain has TRBV13 and TRBJ2-3; D may be TRBD1 (6 bases). The CDR3 runs 15 residues. The germline V gene encodes CDR1 PRHDT and CDR2 FYEKMQ (reference sequence). V lost 5 bases, J lost 4 bases, and 16 bases lay in between.

This clonotype was recorded a few times. V and J are TRBV7-3 and TRBJ2-3; 11 bases match TRBD2. Germline V gene lookup returns CDR1 SGHTA and CDR2 FQGTGA. The CDR3 has 18 residues. The J segment lost 5 bases and the V segment lost 5 bases, leaving 15 bases of the junction unmatched. CDR3 nucleotides: TGTGCCAGCAGCCCGCGATCTTTAGCGGGAGGGCCTGAAGATACGCAGTATTTT. As protein: CASSPRSLAGGPEDTQYF.

V gene TRBV6-1 combines with J gene TRBJ1-5; TRBD1 matches at 9 bases. Per the germline V gene, CDR1 is MNHNS and CDR2 is SASEGT. V lost 7 bases to trimming and J lost 1 base; unmatched junction nucleotides: 5. The CDR3 has 15 residues. DNA of the CDR3: TGTGCCAGCATGGGACAGGGTAGCAGCAATCAGCCCCAGCATTTT. This sequence encodes CASMGQGSSNQPQHF.

This clonotype was found a few times. The chain uses TRBV7-8 and TRBJ2-1, with 7 positions matching TRBD2. This CDR3 region has 14 residues. Losses at the gene ends were 5 bases for V and 5 bases for J; bases not matched to a gene: 6. Germline CDR1 reads SGHVS; CDR2 reads FQNEAQ. CDR3: CASSKLRENNEQFF. Here the CDR3 DNA reads TGTGCCAGCAGCAAACTGCGGGAGAACAATGAGCAGTTCTTC.

The rearrangement links TRBV5-4 to TRBJ2-7; 9 bases align to TRBD1. V lost 4 bases to trimming and J lost 2 bases; unmatched junction nucleotides: 10. The CDR3 loop spans 16 amino acids. Germline V gives CDR1 SGHNT, CDR2 YYREEE (reference sequence). CDR3 in DNA: TGTGCCAGCAGCCCCTCCACAGGGGGCGCCCCCTACGAGCAGTACTTC. Its translation is CASSPSTGGAPYEQYF. The full variable domain, rest sourced from reference TRBV5-4 and TRBJ2-7, is ETGVTQSPTHLIKTRGQQVTLRCSSQSGHNTVSWYQQALGQGPQFIFQYYREEENGRGNFPPRFSGLQFPNYSSELNVNALELDDSALYLCASSPSTGGAPYEQYFGPGTRLTVT.

The rearrangement uses TRBV6-5 and TRBJ1-5; 9 bases fit TRBD1. V shed 6 bases, J shed 4 bases, and the junction held 10 bases outside the gene matches. The CDR3 consists of 16 residues. The germline gives CDR1 MNHEY, CDR2 SVGAGI. For the CDR3, the DNA is TGTGCCAGCAGGCGGGGGGGACAGGGCTATAATCAGCCCCAGCATTTT. Translating it yields CASRRGGQGYNQPQHF.

This clonotype was recorded at least ten times. The chain uses TRBV12-3 or TRBV12-4 and TRBJ1-5; D gene ambiguous. Trimming took off 5 bases at V and 9 bases at J, with 11 bases between the two ends. The CDR3 length is 12 residues. DNA of the CDR3: TGTGCCAGCAGTCCCAACCCCTGGCCCCAGCATTTT. This encodes CASSPNPWPQHF.

Ten or more counts support this clonotype. This chain connects TRBV29-1 to TRBJ2-5; 11 bases align to TRBD1. Trimming cost V 4 bases and J 5 bases; bases outside gene matches: 6. The germline V gene encodes CDR1 SQVTM and CDR2 ANQGSEA. The CDR3 sequence is 14 residues long. The CDR3 region is CSVGRDRGSETQYF. CDR3 nucleotides: TGCAGCGTTGGCCGGGACAGGGGGTCGGAGACCCAGTACTTC.

This clonotype was observed at least ten times. This rearrangement joins TRBV4-2 to TRBJ2-3, with a possible D match to TRBD1 (5 bases). The V gene's germline CDR1 is LGHNA and CDR2 YNFKEQ. The CDR3 is 17 amino acids. The V gene lost 4 bases and the J gene lost 5 bases, with 22 bases spanning the gap. Written as DNA, the CDR3 is TGTGCCAGCAGCCCGTTAGCCGGGCAACAAAGGGGAGATACGCAGTATTTT. Amino acids: CASSPLAGQQRGDTQYF.